Described below is a single T cell receptor beta chain sequence and its context. The data belong to a study of blood T cell repertoires in COVID-19. Per the authors' pipeline: Reference gene primer amplification yielded estimated nucleated cell counts. TCRdb's copy holds only in-frame clones and misses some; the assay was immunoSEQ multiplex PCR. The DNA gave D and trimming, while V, J and clone size come from that table. The top ten clones hold approximately 7% of a sample with 200,000 to 250,000 clones, 65% to 90% of them seen once. Trimming pared 1 base from V and 9 bases from J, leaving 10 bases between. Germline loops: CDR1 SEHNR, CDR2 FQNEAQ (reference sequence). CDR3 length: 14 amino acids.

The chain links TRBV7-9 to TRBJ1-6; tentatively, D is TRBD1 (5 bases). The receptor was derived from a woman aged 45-60 years with acute or convalescent COVID-19. The sample comprised peripheral blood. The CDR3 reads CASSLGGGSSPLHF. CDR3 DNA: TGTGCCAGCAGCTTAGGGGGGGGATCTTCACCCCTCCACTTT.